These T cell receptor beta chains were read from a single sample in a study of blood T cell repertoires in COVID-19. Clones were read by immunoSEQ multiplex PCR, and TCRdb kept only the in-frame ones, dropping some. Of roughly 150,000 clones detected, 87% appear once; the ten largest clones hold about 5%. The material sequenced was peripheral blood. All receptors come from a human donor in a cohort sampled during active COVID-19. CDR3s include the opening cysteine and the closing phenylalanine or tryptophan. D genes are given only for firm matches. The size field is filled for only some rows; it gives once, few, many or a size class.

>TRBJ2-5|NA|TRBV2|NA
CASSGQPVETQYF
TGTGCCAGCAGCGGACAGCCGGTGGAGACCCAGTACTTC
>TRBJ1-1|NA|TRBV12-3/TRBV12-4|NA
CASSPTWTEAFF
TGTGCCAGCAGCCCTACTTGGACTGAAGCTTTCTTT
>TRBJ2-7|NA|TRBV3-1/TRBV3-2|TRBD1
CASTSGTGSEQYF
TGTGCCAGCACTTCCGGGACAGGGTCCGAGCAGTACTTC
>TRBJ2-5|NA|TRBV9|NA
CASSVEPGLATQYF
TGTGCCAGCAGCGTAGAGCCCGGACTTGCGACCCAGTACTTC
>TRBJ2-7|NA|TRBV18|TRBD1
CASSQQDRATYEQYF
TGTGCCAGCTCACAACAGGACAGGGCAACCTACGAGCAGTACTTC
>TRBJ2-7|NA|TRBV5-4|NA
CASSLALAGTGEQYF
TGTGCCAGCAGCTTGGCCCTTGCGGGAACGGGCGAGCAGTACTTC
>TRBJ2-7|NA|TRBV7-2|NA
CASSLRAGTYEQYF
TGTGCCAGCAGCTTAAGGGCAGGGACCTACGAGCAGTACTTC
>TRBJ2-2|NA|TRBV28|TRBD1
CASSLVLWDRGRNTGELFF
TGTGCCAGCAGTTTAGTTCTATGGGACAGGGGGCGTAACACCGGGGAGCTGTTTTTT
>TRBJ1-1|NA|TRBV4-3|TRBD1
CASSQVQGLNTEAFF
TGCGCCAGCAGCCAGGTACAGGGGCTGAACACTGAAGCTTTCTTT
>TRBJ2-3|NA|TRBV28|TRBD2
CASMSGGSTDTQYF
TGTGCCAGCATGAGCGGGGGCTCGACAGATACGCAGTATTTT
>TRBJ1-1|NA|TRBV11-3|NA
CASSFGGAEAFF
TGTGCCAGCAGCTTTGGGGGCGCTGAAGCTTTCTTT
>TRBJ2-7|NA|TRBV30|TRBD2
CAWSSGSPYEQYF
TGTGCCTGGTCTAGCGGGAGTCCCTACGAGCAGTACTTC
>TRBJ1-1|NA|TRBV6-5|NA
CASSLVRNTEAFF
TGTGCCAGCAGTTTGGTCAGGAACACTGAAGCTTTCTTT
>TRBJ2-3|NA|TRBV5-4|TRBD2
CASSGGLAGVGTQYF
TGTGCCAGCAGCGGGGGACTAGCGGGGGTAGGGACGCAGTATTTT
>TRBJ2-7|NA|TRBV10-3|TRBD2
CAISDFGTSGSYEQYF
TGTGCCATCAGTGACTTCGGGACTAGCGGTTCCTACGAGCAGTACTTC
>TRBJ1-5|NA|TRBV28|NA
CASSFLRQPQHF
TGTGCCAGCAGTTTTCTTCGGCAGCCCCAGCATTTT
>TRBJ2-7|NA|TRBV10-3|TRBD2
CAISAGTSDYEQYF
TGTGCCATCAGTGCCGGGACTAGCGACTACGAGCAGTACTTC
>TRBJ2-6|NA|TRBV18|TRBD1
CASSPPSGTGISGANVLTF
TGTGCCAGCTCACCACCATCCGGGACAGGGATCTCTGGGGCCAACGTCCTGACTTTC
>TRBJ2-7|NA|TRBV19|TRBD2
CASSFGAGGQVWEQYF
TGTGCCAGCTCGTTCGGGGCGGGAGGGCAAGTATGGGAGCAGTACTTC
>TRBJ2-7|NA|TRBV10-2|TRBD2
CASTVTSLSYEQYF
TGCGCCAGCACCGTGACTAGCCTATCCTACGAGCAGTACTTC
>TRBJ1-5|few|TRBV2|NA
CASSVDQPQHF
TGTGCCAGCAGTGTCGATCAGCCCCAGCATTTT
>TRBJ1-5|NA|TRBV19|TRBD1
CASSPQGDSNQPQHF
TGTGCCAGTAGCCCCCAGGGGGATAGCAATCAGCCCCAGCATTTT
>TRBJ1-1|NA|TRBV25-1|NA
CASSDGTPYTEAFF
TGTGCCAGCAGCGACGGGACACCATACACTGAAGCTTTCTTT
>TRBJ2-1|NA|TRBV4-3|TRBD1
CASSQYGTASYNEQFF
TGCGCCAGCAGCCAGTACGGGACAGCCTCCTACAATGAGCAGTTCTTC
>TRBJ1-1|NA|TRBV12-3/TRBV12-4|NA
CASRPRGFKEAFF
TGTGCCAGCAGGCCTCGGGGGTTTAAGGAAGCTTTCTTT
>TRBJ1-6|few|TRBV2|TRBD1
CASSVRGPSNSPLHF
TGTGCCAGCAGTGTAAGGGGGCCGAGTAATTCACCCCTCCACTTT
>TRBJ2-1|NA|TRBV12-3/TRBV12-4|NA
CASSLTSRDEQFF
TGTGCCAGCAGCTTGACTAGTCGGGATGAGCAGTTCTTC
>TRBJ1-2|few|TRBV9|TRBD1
CASSPGGTGSGYTF
TGTGCCAGCAGCCCGGGGGGGACAGGGTCGGGCTACACCTTC
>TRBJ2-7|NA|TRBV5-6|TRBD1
CASSLGGGFLYEQYF
TGTGCCAGCAGCTTGGGAGGGGGCTTCCTTTACGAGCAGTACTTC
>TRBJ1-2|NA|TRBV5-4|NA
CASSLPSPSYGYTF
TGTGCCAGCAGCTTGCCGAGTCCTTCCTATGGCTACACCTTC
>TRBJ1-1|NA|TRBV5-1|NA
CASSFREGNTEAFF
TGCGCCAGCAGCTTTCGGGAGGGGAACACTGAAGCTTTCTTT
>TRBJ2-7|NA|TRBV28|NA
CATDSTYEQYF
TGTGCCACCGACTCCACCTACGAGCAGTACTTC
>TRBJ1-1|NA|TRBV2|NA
CASRADEAFF
TGTGCCAGCAGGGCAGATGAAGCTTTCTTT